A selection of T cell receptor beta chains follows, all from one sample in a study of vaccination and CD4 T cells after COVID-19. TCRdb re-derived calls from the PCR reads in MiXCR, one entry per CDR3 protein. Counted here are just over 35,000 distinct CDR3 sequences, about 35% occurring once; the ten biggest clones make up roughly 6%. The specimen was CD4+ T cells from blood, collected about 7 months after SARS-CoV-2 vaccination. The receptors derive from a human donor who had recovered from COVID-19. Each CDR3 is given with its conserved first and last residue. A D gene is named only where the DNA matches it firmly. For some rows the clone size is stated as once, few or many, or as a class when expanded; others skip it.

j_call v_call d_call clone_size cdr3_nt cdr3_aa
TRBJ2-2 TRBV24-1 NA NA TGTGCCACAGCATCCTCTGATCCGCCCCTCACCGGGGAGCTGTTTTTT CATASSDPPLTGELFF
TRBJ2-3 TRBV4-2 NA NA TGTGCCAGCAGCCAAGAAAGCAGACCAGATACGCAGTATTTT CASSQESRPDTQYF
TRBJ2-7 TRBV20-1 TRBD2 NA TGCAGTGCTAGACTCGCTAGCGGGTACTACGAGCAGTACTTC CSARLASGYYEQYF
TRBJ2-3 TRBV7-3 TRBD2 NA TGTGCCAGCAGCCAGAAAGCGGGAAGGAGCACAGATACGCAGTATTTT CASSQKAGRSTDTQYF
TRBJ2-1 TRBV7-2 TRBD2 NA TGTGCCAGCAGCTTTCCGGAAAGGCCCGTAGCGGGGGGTAGCTCCTACAATGAGCAGTTCTTC CASSFPERPVAGGSSYNEQFF
TRBJ2-5 TRBV19 NA NA TGTGCCAGTAGTATAGAGGGGGGACTGCAAGTGACCCAGTACTTC CASSIEGGLQVTQYF
TRBJ2-7 TRBV15 NA few TGTGCCACCAGCAGAGAGCCAGGGGGGTCCTACGAGCAGTACTTC CATSREPGGSYEQYF
TRBJ2-3 TRBV5-1 TRBD1 NA TGCGCCAGCAGTCGGGGACAGGTCACAGATACGCAGTATTTT CASSRGQVTDTQYF
TRBJ2-3 TRBV5-4 TRBD1 NA TGTGCCAGCAGCTCGGCTTGGACAGGGGAGGATACGCAGTATTTT CASSSAWTGEDTQYF
TRBJ2-2 TRBV7-7 TRBD2 few TGTGCCAGCAGCGTACTAGCGGGAGGGGCGAACACCGGGGAGCTGTTTTTT CASSVLAGGANTGELFF
TRBJ2-7 TRBV11-2 NA NA TGTGCCAGCAGCTTAGAGGGGAGGAACTACGAGCAGTACTTC CASSLEGRNYEQYF
TRBJ2-2 TRBV27 TRBD2 NA TGTGCCAGCAGTTTACTAGCGGGGGCGAACACCGGGGAGCTGTTTTTT CASSLLAGANTGELFF
TRBJ2-5 TRBV24-1 NA few TGTGCCACCAGTGATTTTTCGGGGTTAGTCCAAGAGACCCAGTACTTC CATSDFSGLVQETQYF
TRBJ2-1 TRBV7-9 NA NA TGTGCCAGCAGCCAGAATACCGGGAGAATCAATGAGCAGTTCTTC CASSQNTGRINEQFF
TRBJ2-5 TRBV29-1 NA once TGCAGCGTTGTCCCGACAGTTACTAACCAAGAGACCCAGTACTTC CSVVPTVTNQETQYF
TRBJ2-5 TRBV7-2 TRBD2 few TGTGCCAGCAGCTCAGGGACTAGTCTTGGAGAGACCCAGTACTTC CASSSGTSLGETQYF
TRBJ1-4 TRBV7-6 TRBD1 NA TGTGCCAGCAGCTTACCAGGGGGCGATGAAAAACTGTTTTTT CASSLPGGDEKLFF
TRBJ1-6 TRBV27 NA few TGTGCCAGCAGACCCCGGGGGAACTATAATTCACCCCTCCACTTT CASRPRGNYNSPLHF
TRBJ2-2 TRBV7-9 TRBD2 few TGTGCCAGCAGGACTAGCTTCACCGGGGAGCTGTTTTTT CASRTSFTGELFF
TRBJ2-1 TRBV7-9 NA NA TGTGCCAGCAGCTTAGTATACGAAGAGCAGTTCTTC CASSLVYEEQFF
TRBJ2-7 TRBV19 NA few TGTGCCAGTAGTCGTGGGATCGACCACGAGCAGTACTTC CASSRGIDHEQYF